The clone carrying this TCR beta chain has at least ten counts. The entry originates in a study of naive and memory T cell subsets. This CDR3 contains 13 residues. Trimming pared 0 bases from V and 7 bases from J, leaving 7 bases between. Germline V CDR1 and CDR2: SGHRS, YFSETQ. An equimolar mix of two oligonucleotides served as the beta constant-region primer for TRBC1 and TRBC2. Four rounds of PCR amplified the ligated cDNA using nested alpha and beta constant-region primers plus SP2. One entry per CDR3 protein results from TCRdb running MiXCR on the UMI-ligation and nested PCR reads. The sample records 9,500 to 10,000 distinct CDR3 sequences, less than 7% being singletons.

This receptor was obtained from a human donor in good health. This sequence joins TRBV5-1 and TRBJ1-4, with D uncertain. Material for sequencing was CD4+ TEMRA cells from blood. Subset defined: effector memory re-expressing CD45RA, CD45RA+ CD27-. DNA for the CDR3: TGCGCCAGCAGCTTGGCTGTTGGTGAAAAACTGTTTTTT. Translating it yields CASSLAVGEKLFF.